A single sample gave rise to the 15 T cell receptor beta chains below, sequenced in a study of CD8 T cells in Susac syndrome. The RNA, about 0.5 to 1 ug, was put through reverse transcription using random hexamers. MiXCR was run by TCRdb on the immunoSEQ multiplex PCR reads, yielding one entry per CDR3 protein. In the table there are roughly 140,000 distinct CDR3 sequences, around 95% of which are singletons. The sequenced sample was CD8+ T cells from PBMCs. The receptor source for this set is a human donor with multiple sclerosis.

The chain is built from TRBV3-1 and TRBJ2-1, with D possibly matching TRBD2 (5 bases). V was cut by 2 bases and J by 2 bases, with 10 bases left in between. This CDR3 region has 15 residues. Germline V gene data show CDR1 as LGHDT and CDR2 as YNNKEL (reference sequence). The CDR3 reads CASSQPDGAYNEQFF. In DNA form, the CDR3 reads TGTGCCAGCAGCCAACCGGACGGGGCCTACAATGAGCAGTTCTTC.

The V and J genes are TRBV29-1 and TRBJ1-2; 12 nucleotides line up with TRBD1. The CDR3 is 15 residues long. J gave up 7 bases and V 0 bases, and 6 bases lay outside the gene matches. The germline V gene encodes CDR1 SQVTM and CDR2 ANQGSEA. CDR3 protein: CSVEEWGTGGAGYTF. In DNA form, the CDR3 reads TGCAGCGTTGAAGAATGGGGGACAGGGGGCGCTGGCTACACCTTC.

The rearrangement links TRBV2 to TRBJ1-4; 8 nucleotides line up with TRBD1. V lost 4 bases to trimming and J lost 8 bases; unmatched junction nucleotides: 9. The length of the CDR3 is 15 residues. The germline V gene encodes CDR1 SNHLY and CDR2 FYNNEI. Here the CDR3 DNA reads TGTGCCAGCAGTGGTCAGGGGGCCAGACAGGAAAAACTGTTTTTT. The encoded protein is CASSGQGARQEKLFF.

V gene TRBV28 combines with J gene TRBJ2-2, with D maybe TRBD1 (6 bases). V lost 6 bases and J 2 bases, leaving 16 bases between the germline ends. In germline, CDR1 is MDHEN, CDR2 SYDVKM. There are 16 residues in the CDR3. As DNA, the CDR3 is TGTGCCAGCAGGGACAGCGAACTTCTAAACACCGGGGAGCTGTTTTTT. Its protein is CASRDSELLNTGELFF.

V gene TRBV30 combines with J gene TRBJ2-1; 7 bases map to TRBD2. The CDR3 is 15 residues long. The ends lost 1 base at V and 7 bases at J; junction bases unmatched: 10. Germline CDR1 GTSNPN, CDR2 SVGIG (reference sequence). In nucleotides, the CDR3 is TGTGCCTGGAGTGGTGTGGCGGGGGACTATAATGAGCAGTTCTTC. This gives the protein CAWSGVAGDYNEQFF.

This clonotype was counted a single time. J is TRBJ2-7 and V is TRBV27, with TRBD1 matching over 10 bases. The CDR3 covers 15 residues. Losses at the gene ends were 8 bases for V and 1 base for J; bases not matched to a gene: 8. CDR1 MNHEY and CDR2 SMNVEV come from the germline V gene (reference sequence). This chain's CDR3 is CASASGTGVSYEQYF. CDR3 DNA sequence: TGTGCCAGCGCCTCTGGGACAGGGGTATCCTACGAGCAGTACTTC.

The rearrangement joins TRBV7-9 to TRBJ2-7, with 8 bases identical to TRBD1. CDR3 size: 14 residues. With V trimmed by 6 bases and J by 4 bases, 8 bases remained unmatched. Germline lookup yields CDR1 SEHNR and CDR2 FQNEAQ (reference sequence). Here the CDR3 DNA reads TGTGCCAGCAGTTCTACGTGGACAGGGTACGAGCAGTACTTC. Residues: CASSSTWTGYEQYF.

This clonotype was seen a single time. The J gene is TRBJ2-5, the V gene TRBV3-1; no clear D gene. The V end was cut by 4 bases, the J end by 5 bases, with 5 bases between. The CDR3 contains 11 residues. From germline, CDR1 is LGHDT and CDR2 YNNKEL (reference sequence). The CDR3 region is CASSRSETQYF. The CDR3 coding sequence is TGTGCCAGCAGCCGTAGCGAGACCCAGTACTTC.

The chain uses TRBV7-3 and TRBJ2-1, with TRBD1 identical over 11 bases. This CDR3 comprises 14 residues. Trimming removed 4 bases from V and 10 bases from J; junction bases left unmatched: 6. Germline V gene lookup returns CDR1 SGHTA and CDR2 FQGTGA. The DNA of the CDR3 is TGTGCCAGCAGCTCCCGGGACAGGGGGGCCGAGCAGTTCTTC. Residues: CASSSRDRGAEQFF.

The chain is built from TRBV27 and TRBJ2-7, with D possibly being TRBD1 (6 bases). The V end was cut by 5 bases, the J end by 6 bases, with 17 bases between. CDR3 length equals 14 residues. Per the germline V gene, CDR1 is MNHEY and CDR2 is SMNVEV (reference sequence). CDR3 amino acids: CASSVRDTGREQYF. DNA of the CDR3: TGTGCCAGCAGTGTCCGGGACACCGGACGCGAGCAGTACTTC.

In this sample, this clonotype turned up once. The chain employs TRBV7-8 and TRBJ2-3, with D unresolved. Germline V lookup: CDR1 SGHVS, CDR2 FQNEAQ. CDR3 length equals 13 residues. Trimming shortened V by 3 bases and J by 2 bases, and 6 bases separated the two germline ends. The CDR3 spells CASSFKATDTQYF. The CDR3, as DNA: TGTGCCAGCAGCTTTAAAGCCACAGATACGCAGTATTTT.

The chain joins TRBV30 to TRBJ1-5, with D unresolved. Germline V lookup: CDR1 GTSNPN, CDR2 SVGIG (reference sequence). Deletions cut 2 bases from V and 0 bases from J, with 5 bases between. The CDR3 totals 13 residues. CDR3 coding DNA: TGTGCCTGGAGTAACCATAGCAATCAGCCCCAGCATTTT. Amino acid sequence: CAWSNHSNQPQHF.

This rearrangement joins TRBV14 to TRBJ2-5, with a possible D match to TRBD2 (7 bases). The CDR3 loop spans 13 amino acids. Germline CDR1 and CDR2: SGHDN and FVKESK. V gave up 1 base and J gave up 10 bases, with 13 bases separating them. The CDR3 protein is CASSQVGGPSQYF. Here the CDR3 DNA reads TGTGCCAGCAGCCAAGTGGGGGGGCCAAGCCAGTACTTC.

CDR3 region: CASRDSLNTEAFF. The CDR3, as DNA: TGTGCCAGTCGAGACAGCTTGAACACTGAAGCTTTCTTT. This sequence joins TRBV19 and TRBJ1-1; weak D call: TRBD1 (5 bases). The length of the CDR3 is 13 residues. Germline V gives CDR1 LNHDA, CDR2 SQIVND (reference sequence). Trimming took 8 bases from V and 0 from J, leaving 10 bases between them.

The chain has TRBV3-1 and TRBJ2-7, with D possibly matching TRBD1 (6 bases). This CDR3 region has 15 residues. Trimming took off 0 bases at V and 4 bases at J, with 13 bases between the two ends. Germline lookup yields CDR1 LGHDT and CDR2 YNNKEL (reference sequence). CDR3 sequence reads: CASSQDRGGFYEQYV. In DNA form, the CDR3 reads TGTGCCAGCAGCCAAGACAGGGGCGGGTTTTACGAGCAGTACGTC.